This T cell receptor (beta chain) appears in the sequencing data of a study of technical replicates of blood from a handful of donors. Germline V CDR1 and CDR2: SGHDT, YYEEEE. V was shortened by 1 base and J by 1 base, with 12 bases between the two germline ends. The CDR3 totals 15 residues. Only in-frame clones appear in the TCRdb table, and some are missing; sequencing was by immunoSEQ multiplex PCR. The sample holds some 90,000 clones; 85% to 95% are singletons and the top ten take about 0.36%. The chain recombines TRBV5-6 with TRBJ2-7, with D unclear. The TCR sequence derives from a human donor in good health. Sequenced sample: T cells isolated from PBMCs. The CDR3 bases are TGTGCCAGCAGCTTGTTAAGTCTACCTTCCTACGAGCAGTACTTC. Translated, it gives CASSLLSLPSYEQYF.